The TCR beta chain described here comes from a study of T cell responses to AZD1222 COVID-19 vaccine. This clone showed up just a few times. What it binds is not known. Study-wide results and limits: CD4 TCRs linked to vaccination spanned spike, dominating at 160-218 and 743-854. Increases in Spike-specific TCR breadth and depth were seen after two AZD1222 doses. Of spike-specific TCRs, nearly half reportedly target regions left unmutated in variants. Clonal diversity was possibly underestimated, and the donors were mostly white British, with more females.

Assay used: immunoSEQ multiplex PCR; TCRdb lists only in-frame clones, some missing. The sample shows approximately 140,000 clones, 90% of them seen only once. The J segment lost 2 bases and the V segment lost 1 base, leaving 11 bases of the junction unmatched. The CDR3 length is 18 residues. Looked up from germline, CDR1 is SEHNR and CDR2 is FQNEAQ (reference sequence). The chain combines TRBV7-9 with TRBJ2-7; 10 nucleotides match TRBD2. The sample consisted of peripheral blood, taken 28 days after the second AZD1222 dose. The clonotype originates from an adult who received the AZD1222 COVID-19 vaccine. CDR3 nucleotides: TGTGCCAGCAGCTTAGTCCCGTTCAGCGGGAGGGATACCTACGAGCAGTACTTC. Translated: CASSLVPFSGRDTYEQYF.